This entry lists 29 T cell receptor beta chains sequenced from one sample in a study of T-cell reconstitution after alpha-beta-depleted transplantation in children. Preparing the TCRbeta library involved the use of unique molecular identifiers. TCRdb reprocessed the PCR reads via MiXCR and lists one record per CDR3 protein. Among around 340,000 distinct CDR3 sequences, about 14% were seen once, and the ten largest hold about 4.5%. The starting material was PBMCs, obtained from the stem cell graft. Receptors were obtained from a human donor who donated a stem cell graft to a child with Fanconi anemia.

The rearrangement joins TRBV5-2 to TRBJ1-1; TRBD1, as called in the table, went unchecked against the DNA. TRBV5-2 is classified as a pseudogene. This CDR3 is 13 amino acids long. The CDR3 DNA is TGTGCCATGGGCCCCGGGCTTTCGCGAATGGCTTTCTTT. Amino acid sequence: CAMGPGLSRMAFF.

This clonotype has at least ten counts. The chain carries TRBV10-3 and TRBJ2-1; 12 nucleotides align to TRBD2. The CDR3 is 15 amino acids. Germline values: CDR1 ENHRY, CDR2 SYGVKD. The V gene end was trimmed by 4 bases and the J gene end by 7 bases; junction bases not matched to a gene: 5. CDR3 in amino acids: CAISGLAGESNEQFF. CDR3 DNA: TGTGCCATCAGTGGACTAGCGGGGGAGAGTAATGAGCAGTTCTTC.

This clonotype was detected a few times. The V call is TRBV10-3, the J call TRBJ1-3; D perhaps matches TRBD1 (6 bases). The CDR3 runs 15 residues. Germline V gene data show CDR1 as ENHRY and CDR2 as SYGVKD. The ends were cut back, 2 bases at V and 3 bases at J, with 11 bases in the middle. The DNA of the CDR3 is TGTGCCATCAGTGAGGCCGGGGGCCGTGGAAACACCATATATTTT. Translation: CAISEAGGRGNTIYF.

The CDR3 region is CASSFGGGFANTQYF. The DNA of the CDR3 is TGTGCCAGCAGCTTTGGGGGGGGATTTGCTAATACGCAGTATTTT. The chain recombines TRBV7-6 with TRBJ2-3, with 7 bases matching TRBD2. Looked up from germline, CDR1 is SGHVS and CDR2 is FNYEAQ. Losses at the gene ends were 3 bases for V and 7 bases for J; bases not matched to a gene: 10. CDR3 length: 15 residues. The whole variable domain, remainder taken from reference TRBV7-6 and TRBJ2-3, is GAGVSQSPRYKVTKRGQDVALRCDPISGHVSLYWYRQALGQGPEFLTYFNYEAQQDKSGLPNDRFSAERPEGSISTLTIQRTEQRDSAMYRCASSFGGGFANTQYFGPGTRLTVL.

This clonotype was counted many times. The genes are TRBV5-4 and TRBJ2-1, with 8 bases matching TRBD1. Germline CDR1 SGHNT, CDR2 YYREEE (reference sequence). The J segment lost 4 bases and the V segment lost 4 bases, leaving 7 bases of the junction unmatched. The CDR3 runs 15 residues. CDR3 sequence (DNA): TGTGCCAGCAGCACGCGGACAGGGATGTACAATGAGCAGTTCTTC. Translation gives CASSTRTGMYNEQFF.

The CDR3 loop is CASSLRLEDRGHSTDTQYF. As DNA, the CDR3 is TGCGCCAGCAGCCTCCGCTTAGAAGACAGGGGCCATAGCACAGATACGCAGTATTTT. J is TRBJ2-3 and V is TRBV4-3; TRBD1 aligns across 8 bases. Germline loops: CDR1 LGHNA, CDR2 YSLEER. V gave up 4 bases and J gave up 0 bases; unmatched junction bases: 15. The CDR3 extends over 19 amino acids.

This clonotype was counted ten times or more. V gene TRBV12-3 or TRBV12-4 combines with J gene TRBJ1-6, with 8 bases that match TRBD1. The CDR3 loop spans 16 amino acids. V lost 5 bases and J lost 5; bases outside the gene matches: 8. In nucleotides, the CDR3 is TGTGCCAGCAGTCTCGGACAGGGTGCCGATAATTCACCCCTCCACTTT. This codes for CASSLGQGADNSPLHF.

This clonotype has just a few counts. This chain uses TRBV7-9 with TRBJ1-1; perhaps TRBD1 as D (5 bases). CDR3 length: 15 residues. Germline V CDR1 and CDR2: SEHNR, FQNEAQ (reference sequence). Trimming cost V 4 bases and J 1 base, with 13 bases left between them. The chain's CDR3 is CASSSSGTGNTEAFF. As DNA, the CDR3 is TGTGCCAGCAGCTCATCGGGGACCGGGAACACTGAAGCTTTCTTT. Using reference TRBV7-9 and TRBJ1-1 for the parts outside the CDR3, the full variable domain is DTGVSQNPRHKITKRGQNVTFRCDPISEHNRLYWYRQTLGQGPEFLTYFQNEAQLEKSRLLSDRFSAERPKGSFSTLEIQRTEQGDSAMYLCASSSSGTGNTEAFFGQGTRLTVV.

J is TRBJ2-7 and V is TRBV11-1, with a possible D match to TRBD2 (5 bases). The V gene lost 4 bases and the J gene lost 5 bases, with 12 bases spanning the gap. The CDR3 covers 13 residues. CDR1 and CDR2 from the germline V gene are SGHAT and FQDESV (reference sequence). Here the CDR3 DNA reads TGTGCCAGCAGCTCGGAGGCCTGGAACGAGCAGTACGTC. Its protein is CASSSEAWNEQYV.

This clonotype was recorded many times. V is TRBV13 and J is TRBJ2-1; 9 positions match TRBD1. The trim removed 5 bases at V and 4 bases at J, leaving 6 bases unmatched. There are 15 residues in the CDR3. CDR1 and CDR2 from the germline V gene are PRHDT and FYEKMQ (reference sequence). The CDR3: CASSRWGQGYNEQFF. As DNA, the CDR3 is TGTGCCAGCAGCAGGTGGGGACAGGGATACAATGAGCAGTTCTTC.

This clonotype was counted between two and nine times. The chain couples TRBV4-3 to TRBJ1-1; D may be TRBD1 (6 bases). CDR3 length: 17 amino acids. CDR1 LGHNA and CDR2 YSLEER come from the germline V gene. V was pared by 4 bases and J by 7 bases, with 25 bases between. The CDR3 is CASSPQVHPGDPDEAFF. Written as DNA, the CDR3 is TGCGCCAGCAGCCCACAAGTTCATCCAGGGGATCCTGATGAAGCTTTCTTT.

This clonotype has only one observation. The DNA of the CDR3 is TGTGCCAGCACGCCGGATAACTATGGCTACACCTTC. Its protein product is CASTPDNYGYTF. V is TRBV12-3 or TRBV12-4 and J is TRBJ1-2; D gene unclear. The V end lost 7 bases, the J end lost 1 base, and 7 bases lay between the germline ends. The CDR3 is 12 residues long.

The chain has TRBV12-3 or TRBV12-4 and TRBJ1-1, with a weak D call TRBD1 (6 bases). V was pared by 8 bases and J by 3 bases, with 13 bases between. The CDR3 length is 13 residues. Here the CDR3 reads CASGNRVDTEAFF. CDR3 nucleotides: TGTGCCAGCGGGAACAGGGTGGACACTGAAGCTTTCTTT.

The V gene is TRBV7-9, the J gene TRBJ1-3; D may be TRBD1 (5 bases). Trimming shortened V by 3 bases and J by 6 bases, and 21 bases separated the two germline ends. This CDR3 has 17 residues. Germline lookup yields CDR1 SEHNR and CDR2 FQNEAQ (reference sequence). The CDR3 is CASSFGAFWGDTNTIYF. Written as DNA, the CDR3 is TGTGCCAGCAGCTTTGGAGCCTTTTGGGGGGATACAAACACCATATATTTT. Full variable domain (outside the CDR3, taken from reference TRBV7-9 and TRBJ1-3): DTGVSQNPRHKITKRGQNVTFRCDPISEHNRLYWYRQTLGQGPEFLTYFQNEAQLEKSRLLSDRFSAERPKGSFSTLEIQRTEQGDSAMYLCASSFGAFWGDTNTIYFGEGSWLTVV.

This clonotype has more than one count but fewer than ten. The genes are TRBV20-1 and TRBJ1-1, with 7 nucleotides matching TRBD1. Losses at the gene ends were 5 bases for V and 4 bases for J; bases not matched to a gene: 10. The CDR3 is 14 residues long. The germline gives CDR1 DFQATT, CDR2 SNEGSKA (reference sequence). CDR3 nucleotides: TGCAGTGCTCCTGACAGGGTCGGAAGCACTGAAGCTTTCTTT. Encoded protein: CSAPDRVGSTEAFF.

This clonotype was counted a few times. The rearrangement joins TRBV6-1 to TRBJ1-2; D is uncertain. V was shortened by 2 bases and J by 6 bases, with 16 bases between the two germline ends. The CDR3 totals 15 residues. Germline-derived CDR1 and CDR2 are MNHNS and SASEGT. This chain's CDR3 is CASSEWARESNGYTF. Written as DNA, the CDR3 is TGTGCCAGCAGTGAATGGGCGCGGGAGTCAAATGGCTACACCTTC.

This clonotype has ten or more counts. The chain carries TRBV2 and TRBJ2-5, with 10 bases lining up with TRBD1. V gave up 8 bases and J gave up 5 bases; unmatched junction bases: 2. The germline gives CDR1 SNHLY, CDR2 FYNNEI. This CDR3 has 12 residues. CDR3 bases: TGTGCCAGCCGGGACAGGGGTGAGACCCAGTACTTC. It encodes CASRDRGETQYF.

The chain has TRBV4-2 and TRBJ2-1; 9 bases align to TRBD1. The V segment lost 4 bases and the J segment 10 bases; nucleotides outside the gene matches: 11. Germline CDR1 and CDR2: LGHNA and YNFKEQ. The CDR3 has 15 amino acids. The CDR3 loop is CASSPGDRVVGEQFF. CDR3 DNA: TGTGCCAGCAGCCCTGGGGACAGGGTAGTTGGAGAGCAGTTCTTC.

This clonotype was counted many times. The genes are TRBV12-3 or TRBV12-4 and TRBJ1-1, with D perhaps TRBD1 (6 bases). The CDR3 runs 14 residues. Trimming pared 2 bases from V and 1 base from J, leaving 8 bases between. CDR3 nucleotide sequence: TGTGCCAGCAGTTTATGGGGGGCGAACACTGAAGCTTTCTTT. Encoded protein: CASSLWGANTEAFF.

V and J are TRBV15 and TRBJ2-7; D may be TRBD1 (6 bases). Trimming cost V 5 bases and J 1 base, with 12 bases left between them. The CDR3 has 14 amino acids. Germline V CDR1 and CDR2: LNHNV, YYDKDF (reference sequence). For the CDR3, the DNA is TGTGCCACCAGCGAGACAGGCTCTTCCTACGAGCAGTACTTC. Its protein is CATSETGSSYEQYF.

V gene TRBV2 combines with J gene TRBJ2-2; 9 nucleotides match TRBD1. The ends lost 3 bases at V and 6 bases at J; junction bases unmatched: 5. This CDR3 has 15 amino acids. In germline, CDR1 is SNHLY, CDR2 FYNNEI. CDR3 nucleotide sequence: TGTGCCAGCAGTGACCAACGGACAGGGGCCGGGGAGCTGTTTTTT. Its protein product is CASSDQRTGAGELFF.

Only a few counts were recorded for this clonotype. The chain has TRBV12-3 or TRBV12-4 and TRBJ2-2; weak D call: TRBD2 (6 bases). V was trimmed by 3 bases and J by 6 bases, leaving 20 bases between them. The CDR3 loop spans 17 amino acids. Written as DNA, the CDR3 is TGTGCCAGCAGTTTGGGCAGACCGGGGGATGATCCCGGGGAGCTGTTTTTT. This codes for CASSLGRPGDDPGELFF.

V usage is TRBV7-9 and J usage is TRBJ2-3; 13 positions agree with TRBD2. V shed 5 bases, J shed 1 base, and the junction held 6 bases outside the gene matches. The V gene's germline CDR1 is SEHNR and CDR2 FQNEAQ (reference sequence). The length of the CDR3 is 17 residues. CDR3 bases: TGTGCCAGCAGCCTCCGGACTAGCGGGGGTCGCACAGATACGCAGTATTTT. This translates into CASSLRTSGGRTDTQYF. The variable domain in full, completed from reference TRBV7-9 and TRBJ2-3, reads DTGVSQNPRHKITKRGQNVTFRCDPISEHNRLYWYRQTLGQGPEFLTYFQNEAQLEKSRLLSDRFSAERPKGSFSTLEIQRTEQGDSAMYLCASSLRTSGGRTDTQYFGPGTRLTVL.

This clonotype was detected a few times. The chain carries TRBV7-9 and TRBJ2-3; 9 bases align to TRBD1. Trimming cost V 5 bases and J 2 bases; bases outside gene matches: 5. There are 15 residues in the CDR3. In germline, CDR1 is SEHNR, CDR2 FQNEAQ (reference sequence). CDR3 nucleotide sequence: TGTGCCAGCAGCCACGGGACAGGGTACACAGATACGCAGTATTTT. Translation: CASSHGTGYTDTQYF.

In its sample, this clonotype was seen many times. J is TRBJ1-2 and V is TRBV20-1, with D hard to call. Germline loops: CDR1 DFQATT, CDR2 SNEGSKA (reference sequence). With 7 bases removed from V and 0 bases from J, the gap between germline ends came to 6 bases. This CDR3 has 11 residues. The CDR3 loop is CSGSSNYGYTF. CDR3 bases: TGCAGTGGGAGCTCTAACTATGGCTACACCTTC.

This clonotype occurred many times. The chain employs TRBV2 and TRBJ2-1; the D gene could be TRBD1 or TRBD2 (5 bases each). Germline CDR1 reads SNHLY; CDR2 reads FYNNEI. Trimming cost V 7 bases and J 5 bases, with 15 bases left between them. The CDR3 extends over 14 amino acids. The CDR3 reads CASKVGDVNNEQFF. As DNA, the CDR3 is TGTGCCAGCAAGGTGGGGGACGTCAACAATGAGCAGTTCTTC.

This clonotype was found many times. The V and J genes are TRBV5-1 and TRBJ2-1; D gene uncertain. Trimming stripped 2 bases from V and 10 bases from J, with 10 bases between. The CDR3 runs 12 residues. In germline, CDR1 is SGHRS, CDR2 YFSETQ. The CDR3 region is CASSLSTGEQFF. The CDR3 nucleotides are TGCGCCAGCAGCTTATCGACCGGAGAGCAGTTCTTC. Full variable domain (missing parts from reference TRBV5-1 and TRBJ2-1): KAGVTQTPRYLIKTRGQQVTLSCSPISGHRSVSWYQQTPGQGLQFLFEYFSETQRNKGNFPGRFSGRQFSNSRSEMNVSTLELGDSALYLCASSLSTGEQFFGPGTRLTVL.

This clonotype was counted ten times or more. This chain joins TRBV28 and TRBJ2-7; 10 bases map to TRBD1. The V gene end was trimmed by 8 bases and the J gene end by 1 base; junction bases not matched to a gene: 11. The CDR3 consists of 16 residues. Germline V gene sequence: CDR1 MDHEN, CDR2 SYDVKM. As DNA, the CDR3 is TGTGCCAGCCTTCCGGGACAGGGGTCGACTTCCTACGAGCAGTACGTC. This sequence encodes CASLPGQGSTSYEQYV.

This chain connects TRBV3-1 to TRBJ2-5; D ambiguous. The CDR3 covers 12 residues. The ends were cut back, 4 bases at V and 7 bases at J, with 10 bases in the middle. CDR1 is LGHDT and CDR2 is YNNKEL in the germline V gene (reference sequence). The CDR3, as DNA: TGTGCCAGCAGCCCCAGGAAGGGGACCCAGTACTTC. Residues: CASSPRKGTQYF.